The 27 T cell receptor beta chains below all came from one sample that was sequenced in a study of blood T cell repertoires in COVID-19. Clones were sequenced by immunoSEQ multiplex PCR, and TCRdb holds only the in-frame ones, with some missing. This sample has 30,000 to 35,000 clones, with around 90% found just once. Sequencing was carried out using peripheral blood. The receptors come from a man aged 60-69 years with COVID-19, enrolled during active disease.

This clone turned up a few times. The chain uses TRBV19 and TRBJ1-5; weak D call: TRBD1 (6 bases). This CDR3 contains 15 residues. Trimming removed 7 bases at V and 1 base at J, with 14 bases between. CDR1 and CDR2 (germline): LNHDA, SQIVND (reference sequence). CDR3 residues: CASTSIGGSNQPQHF. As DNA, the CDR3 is TGTGCCAGTACCAGTATAGGGGGAAGCAATCAGCCCCAGCATTTT.

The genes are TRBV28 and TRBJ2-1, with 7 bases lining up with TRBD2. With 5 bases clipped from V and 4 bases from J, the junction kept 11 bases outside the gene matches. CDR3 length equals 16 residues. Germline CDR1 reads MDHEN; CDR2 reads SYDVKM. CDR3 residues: CASSPTGRGPYNEQFF. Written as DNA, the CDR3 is TGTGCCAGCAGTCCCACGGGGAGGGGCCCTTACAATGAGCAGTTCTTC.

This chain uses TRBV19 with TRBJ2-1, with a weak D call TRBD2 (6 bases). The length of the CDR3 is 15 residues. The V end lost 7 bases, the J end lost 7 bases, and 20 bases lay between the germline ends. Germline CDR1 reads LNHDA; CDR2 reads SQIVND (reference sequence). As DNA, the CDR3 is TGTGCCAGTACCCCCCACGCGGGGCTGCCGAATGAGCAGTTCTTC. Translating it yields CASTPHAGLPNEQFF.

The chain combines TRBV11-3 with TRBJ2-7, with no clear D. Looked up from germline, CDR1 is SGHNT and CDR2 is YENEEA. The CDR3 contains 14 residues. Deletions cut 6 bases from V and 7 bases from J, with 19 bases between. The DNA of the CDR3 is TGTGCCAGCAGTCCCGGCGACTTTGAAGGAGAGCAGTACTTC. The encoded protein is CASSPGDFEGEQYF.

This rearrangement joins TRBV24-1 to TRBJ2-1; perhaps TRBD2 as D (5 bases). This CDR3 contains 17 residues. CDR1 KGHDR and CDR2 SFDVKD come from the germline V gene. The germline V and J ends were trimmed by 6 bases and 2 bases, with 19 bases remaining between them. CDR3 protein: CATSSPLASKAYNEQFF. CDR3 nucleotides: TGTGCCACCAGTAGCCCCCTAGCTTCCAAGGCCTACAATGAGCAGTTCTTC.

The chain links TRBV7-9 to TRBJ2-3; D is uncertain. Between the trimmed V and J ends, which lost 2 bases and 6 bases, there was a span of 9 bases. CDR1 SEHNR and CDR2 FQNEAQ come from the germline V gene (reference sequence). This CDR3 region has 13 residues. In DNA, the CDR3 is TGTGCCAGCAGCTTATACGAGAGGGATACGCAGTATTTT. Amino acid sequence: CASSLYERDTQYF.

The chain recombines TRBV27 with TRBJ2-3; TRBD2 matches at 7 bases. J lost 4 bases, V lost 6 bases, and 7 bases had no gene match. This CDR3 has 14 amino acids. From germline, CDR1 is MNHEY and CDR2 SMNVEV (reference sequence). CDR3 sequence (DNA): TGTGCCAGCAGCCTGAGCGGGAACGCAGATACGCAGTATTTT. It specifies CASSLSGNADTQYF.

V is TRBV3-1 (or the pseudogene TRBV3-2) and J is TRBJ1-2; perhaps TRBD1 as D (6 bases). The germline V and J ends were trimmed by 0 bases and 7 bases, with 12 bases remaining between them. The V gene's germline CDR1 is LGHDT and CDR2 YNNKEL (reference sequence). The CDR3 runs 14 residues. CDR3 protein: CASSQEADRGGYTF. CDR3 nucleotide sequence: TGTGCCAGCAGCCAAGAGGCGGACAGAGGTGGCTACACCTTC.

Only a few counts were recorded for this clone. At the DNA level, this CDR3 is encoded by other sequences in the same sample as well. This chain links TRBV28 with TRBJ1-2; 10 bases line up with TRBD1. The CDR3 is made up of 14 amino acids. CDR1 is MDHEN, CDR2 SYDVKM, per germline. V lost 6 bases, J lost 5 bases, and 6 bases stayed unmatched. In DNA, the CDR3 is TGTGCCAGCAGGCCGACAGGGGGCGCGTATGGCTACACCTTC. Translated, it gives CASRPTGGAYGYTF.

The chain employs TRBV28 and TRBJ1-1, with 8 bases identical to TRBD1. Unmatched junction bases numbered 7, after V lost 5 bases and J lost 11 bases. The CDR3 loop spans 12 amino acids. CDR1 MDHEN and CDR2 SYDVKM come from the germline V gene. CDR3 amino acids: CASSKGQGTAFF. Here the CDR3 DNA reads TGTGCCAGCAGTAAAGGACAGGGAACGGCTTTCTTT.

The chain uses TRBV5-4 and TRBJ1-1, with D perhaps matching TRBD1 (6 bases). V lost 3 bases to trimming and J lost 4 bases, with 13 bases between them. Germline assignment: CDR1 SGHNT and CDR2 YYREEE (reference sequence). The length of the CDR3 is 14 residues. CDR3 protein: CASSSGGAGTEAFF. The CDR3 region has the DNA TGTGCCAGCAGCTCGGGGGGCGCGGGCACTGAAGCTTTCTTT.

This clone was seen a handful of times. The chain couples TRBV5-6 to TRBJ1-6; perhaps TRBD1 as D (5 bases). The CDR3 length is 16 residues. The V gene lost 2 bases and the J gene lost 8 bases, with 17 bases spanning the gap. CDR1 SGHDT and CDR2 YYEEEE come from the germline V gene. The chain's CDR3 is CASSFSPAGLDSPLHF. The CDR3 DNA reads TGTGCCAGCAGCTTTTCCCCGGCAGGGTTAGATTCACCCCTCCACTTT.

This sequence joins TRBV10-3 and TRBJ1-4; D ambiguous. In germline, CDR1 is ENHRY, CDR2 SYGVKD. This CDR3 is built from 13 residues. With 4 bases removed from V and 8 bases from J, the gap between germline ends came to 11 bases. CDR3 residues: CAISGEAGEKLFF. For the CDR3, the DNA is TGTGCCATCAGTGGGGAGGCGGGGGAAAAACTGTTTTTT.

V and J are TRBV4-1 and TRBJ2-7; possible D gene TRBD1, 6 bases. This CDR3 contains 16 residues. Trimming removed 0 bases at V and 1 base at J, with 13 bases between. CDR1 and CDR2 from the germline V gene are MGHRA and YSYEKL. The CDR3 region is CASSQDRQDKSYEQYF. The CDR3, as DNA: TGCGCCAGCAGCCAAGATAGACAGGACAAGTCCTACGAGCAGTACTTC.

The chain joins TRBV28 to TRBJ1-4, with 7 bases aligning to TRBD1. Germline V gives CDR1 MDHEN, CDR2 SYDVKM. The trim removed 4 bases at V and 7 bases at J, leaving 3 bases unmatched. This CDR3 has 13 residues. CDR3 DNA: TGTGCCAGCAGTTCGGGACAGACTGAAAAACTGTTTTTT. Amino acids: CASSSGQTEKLFF.

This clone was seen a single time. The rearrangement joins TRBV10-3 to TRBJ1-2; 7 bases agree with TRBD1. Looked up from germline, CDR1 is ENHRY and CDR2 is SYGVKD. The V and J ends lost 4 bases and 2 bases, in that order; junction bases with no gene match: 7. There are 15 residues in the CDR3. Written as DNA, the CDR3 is TGTGCCATCAGTGCTACCGGGACAGTCAACTATGGCTACACCTTC. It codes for CAISATGTVNYGYTF.

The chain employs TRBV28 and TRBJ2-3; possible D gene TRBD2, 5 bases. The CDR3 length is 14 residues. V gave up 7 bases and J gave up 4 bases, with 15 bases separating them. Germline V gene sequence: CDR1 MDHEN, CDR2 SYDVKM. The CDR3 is CASITSSGADTQYF. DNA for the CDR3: TGTGCCAGCATTACTAGTTCCGGGGCAGATACGCAGTATTTT.

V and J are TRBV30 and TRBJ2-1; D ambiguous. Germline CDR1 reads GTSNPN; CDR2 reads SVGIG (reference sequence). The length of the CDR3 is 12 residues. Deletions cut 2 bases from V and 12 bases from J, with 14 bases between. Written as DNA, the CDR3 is TGTGCCTGGAGTCCACCGTATAGAAGGCAGTTCTTC. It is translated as CAWSPPYRRQFF.

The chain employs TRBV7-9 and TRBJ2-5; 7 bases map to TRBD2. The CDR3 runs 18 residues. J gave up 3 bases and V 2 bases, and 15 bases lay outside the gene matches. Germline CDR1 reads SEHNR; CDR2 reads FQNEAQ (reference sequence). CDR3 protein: CASSLLMKDGRIEETQYF. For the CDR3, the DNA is TGTGCCAGCAGCTTACTGATGAAGGACGGGAGGATAGAAGAGACCCAGTACTTC.

The CDR3 sequence: CASSNRGPDTQYF. The CDR3 DNA sequence: TGTGCCAGTAGCAACAGGGGTCCAGATACGCAGTATTTT. The genes are TRBV19 and TRBJ2-3; 7 bases line up with TRBD1. The V gene end was trimmed by 6 bases and the J gene end by 4 bases; junction bases not matched to a gene: 4. CDR1 is LNHDA and CDR2 is SQIVND in the germline V gene (reference sequence). This CDR3 comprises 13 residues.

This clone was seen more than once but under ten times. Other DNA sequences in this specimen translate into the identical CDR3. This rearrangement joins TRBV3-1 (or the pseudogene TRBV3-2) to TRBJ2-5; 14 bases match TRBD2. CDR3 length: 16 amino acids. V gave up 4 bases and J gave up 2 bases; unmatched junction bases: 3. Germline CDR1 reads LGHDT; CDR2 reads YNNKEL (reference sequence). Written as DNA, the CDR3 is TGTGCCAGCAGCCCCGGACTAGCGGGAGGACAAGAGACCCAGTACTTC. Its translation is CASSPGLAGGQETQYF.

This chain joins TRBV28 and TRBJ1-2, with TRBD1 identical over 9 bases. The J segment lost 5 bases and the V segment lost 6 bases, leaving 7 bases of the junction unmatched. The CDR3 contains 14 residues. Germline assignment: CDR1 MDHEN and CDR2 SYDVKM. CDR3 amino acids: CASSRDRGFYGYTF. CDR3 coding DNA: TGTGCCAGCAGCCGCGACAGGGGGTTTTATGGCTACACCTTC.

The CDR3 sequence is CASSLGVAKTLSTDTQYF. DNA of the CDR3: TGTGCCAGCAGTTTAGGGGTAGCGAAGACCCTTAGCACAGATACGCAGTATTTT. The V and J genes are TRBV27 and TRBJ2-3; D possibly corresponds to TRBD2 (5 bases). From germline, CDR1 is MNHEY and CDR2 SMNVEV (reference sequence). There are 18 residues in the CDR3. Deletions cut 2 bases from V and 0 bases from J, with 18 bases between.

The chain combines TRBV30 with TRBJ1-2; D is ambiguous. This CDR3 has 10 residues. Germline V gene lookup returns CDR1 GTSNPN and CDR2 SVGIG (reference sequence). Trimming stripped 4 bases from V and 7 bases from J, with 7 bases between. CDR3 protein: CAWKRGGYTF. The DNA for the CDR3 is TGTGCCTGGAAAAGAGGTGGCTACACCTTC.

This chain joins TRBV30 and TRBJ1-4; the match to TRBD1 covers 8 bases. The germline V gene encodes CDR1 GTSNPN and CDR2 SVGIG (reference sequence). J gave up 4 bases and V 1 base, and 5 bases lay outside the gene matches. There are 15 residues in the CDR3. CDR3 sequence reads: CAWSGTTGVNEKLFF. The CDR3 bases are TGTGCCTGGAGTGGGACGACAGGGGTTAATGAAAAACTGTTTTTT.

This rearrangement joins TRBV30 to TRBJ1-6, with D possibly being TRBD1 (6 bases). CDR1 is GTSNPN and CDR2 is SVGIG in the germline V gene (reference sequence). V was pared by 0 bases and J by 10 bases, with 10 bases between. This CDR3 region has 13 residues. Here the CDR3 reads CAWSVQGRSPLHF. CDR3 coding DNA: TGTGCCTGGAGTGTCCAGGGGAGATCACCCCTCCACTTT.

CDR3 sequence reads: CSVEDRPDTEAFF. Written as DNA, the CDR3 is TGCAGCGTTGAAGATCGCCCGGACACTGAAGCTTTCTTT. J is TRBJ1-1 and V is TRBV29-1; D is unclear. V gave up 0 bases and J gave up 3 bases, with 8 bases separating them. The CDR3 covers 13 residues. Germline V gives CDR1 SQVTM, CDR2 ANQGSEA.